These T cell receptor beta chains were read from a single sample in a study of identical twins. TCRdb passed the 5' RACE reads through MiXCR, listing each CDR3 protein once. The table shows around 670,000 distinct CDR3 sequences, with roughly 6% occurring only once. The sequencing input was naive T cells sorted from blood. Receptor source: a man younger than 30 in good health. Each CDR3 is given with its conserved first and last residue. D genes are given only for firm matches. Part of the rows lack a size; the others show once, few, many or a class for expanded clones.

cdr3_nt cdr3_aa clone_size j_call v_call d_call
TGTGCCAGCAGCTTAGGACTCAGAGGCGCAGAGACCCAGTACTTC CASSLGLRGAETQYF . TRBJ2-5 TRBV7-6 .
TGTGCCAGCTCACTAGCGGGAGAGGTCTACAATGAGCAGTTCTTC CASSLAGEVYNEQFF many TRBJ2-1 TRBV18 TRBD2
TGCGCCAGCGCTGGACACTCTAATGAAAAACTGTTTTTT CASAGHSNEKLFF many TRBJ1-4 TRBV10-1 .
TGTGCCTGGAGTGTACAGGACAATGAGCAGTTCTTC CAWSVQDNEQFF few TRBJ2-1 TRBV30 .
TGTGCCAGCAGCGGGATGAGGAGGACAGATACGCAGTATTTT CASSGMRRTDTQYF . TRBJ2-3 TRBV9 .
TGTGCCAGCAGCCACAACAGGGGCCAAGAGACCCAGTACTTC CASSHNRGQETQYF . TRBJ2-5 TRBV3-1 TRBD1
TGTGCCAGCAGCTCCGGAACTCCCAGGGTGCGGGAGACCCAGTACTTC CASSSGTPRVRETQYF few TRBJ2-5 TRBV5-5 .
TGCGCCAGCAGCTTCATAGAGCCGGGACTAGCCCGAGAGCAGTACTTC CASSFIEPGLAREQYF once TRBJ2-7 TRBV5-1 TRBD2
TGCAGTGGGGAGGCGGCGGATCGGCAGTACTTC CSGEAADRQYF many TRBJ2-7 TRBV20-1 .
TGCAGCGTTGTTGGGGCGGGAGGCCCCTACAATGAGCAGTTCTTC CSVVGAGGPYNEQFF many TRBJ2-1 TRBV29-1 TRBD2
TGTGCCAGCAGTTTACGGGGTTCGAACACCGGGGAGCTGTTTTTT CASSLRGSNTGELFF many TRBJ2-2 TRBV12-3/TRBV12-4 .
TGTGCCATCAGTGAAATCAGACAAGAGACCCAGTACTTC CAISEIRQETQYF few TRBJ2-5 TRBV10-3 .
TGTGCCAGCAGCTCTTGGAGCAATCAGCCCCAGCATTTT CASSSWSNQPQHF many TRBJ1-5 TRBV6-1 .
TGTGCCAGCAGCCAAGTAGGGTCAGGGGGTATCGAGACCCAGTACTTC CASSQVGSGGIETQYF few TRBJ2-5 TRBV4-2 TRBD1
TGTGCCAGCAGCGCGCGGGGGACAGGGGTCTACGAGCAGTACTTC CASSARGTGVYEQYF . TRBJ2-7 TRBV11-2 TRBD1
TGTGCCAGCAGTCGCGGACAGGCCTACGAGCAGTACTTC CASSRGQAYEQYF many TRBJ2-7 TRBV12-3/TRBV12-4 TRBD1
TGTGCCGGCGCGGACTATTCCTACAATGAGCAGTTCTTC CAGADYSYNEQFF . TRBJ2-1 TRBV10-3 .
TGTGCCAGCAGTCACCGGGACGCCCGGGGGGGCTACACCTTC CASSHRDARGGYTF many TRBJ1-2 TRBV12-3/TRBV12-4 .
TGTGCCAGCTGGGGGGATGAAGATACGCAGTATTTT CASWGDEDTQYF few TRBJ2-3 TRBV7-8 .
TGTGCCAGCAGTTACCAAGGGGGCCTAGAGACCCAGTACTTC CASSYQGGLETQYF many TRBJ2-5 TRBV6-5 TRBD1